This T cell receptor (beta chain) was observed in a study of blood T cell repertoires in COVID-19 (dated by TCRdb to the early 2020s). The study in broad terms: Samples from collaborators originated in the United States, Italy and Spain and spanned both the acute and convalescent phases of COVID-19. The repertoires were made available in a free public database intended to serve as a resource for research on the immune response to SARS-CoV-2. Samples came from the ongoing ImmuneRACE study (first 160 participants) plus 1,254 subjects from 6 global collaborators. Where available, HLA class I and class II types were taken from metadata supplied by the sample provider and were not determined by assay-based typing. Subjects who had been exposed to COVID-19, were actively infected with it, or had recovered from it provided the deeply sampled blood TCRbeta repertoires that made up the dataset. Sample metadata almost always included a de-identified subject ID, COVID-19 status, age in years and sex. The material from the prospective study consisted of cDNA or gDNA derived from T cells, B-cell-depleted T cells, or PBMCs.

The immunoSEQ Assay, a bias-controlled multiplex PCR, was used to amplify TCRbeta CDR3 regions from genomic DNA. As for how the authors treated the data: The number of nucleated cells in each sample was estimated by amplification of reference gene primers within the assay. To quantify the absolute abundance of each unique TCRbeta CDR3 rearrangement, sequence reads were collapsed and filtered. For each sample, productive Simpson clonality was calculated as the square root of Simpson's diversity index across productive rearrangements. TCRdb took over this immuneACCESS table, retaining in-frame rearrangements with V and J assigned. Such tables are incomplete; in checked studies, under half of the missing clones stem from an unresolved V gene, and the remainder is unexplained. That table gives V, J and clone size, and the DNA gave D and trimming. This sample is represented by around 200,000 clones; around 86% of them were singletons. In total, the top ten clones hold 4% to 5.5% of the sample.

V is shortened by 0 bases, J by 1 base, and the region joining them spans 10 bases. CDR1 and CDR2, looked up from the germline V gene, are SGHTA and FQGNSA. Its CDR3 holds 15 amino acids, cysteine through phenylalanine. Only CDR3 DNA is held: 45 bases, read in frame from base 1. Whole blood was collected in K2EDTA tubes by collaborating institutions according to the institutions' own protocols. For TCRbeta analysis, collaborators shipped samples as frozen whole blood, isolated PBMCs, or DNA extracted from either of those sample types. What the study reported, not specific to this receptor: Clinical and demographic metadata were provided uncurated, with the amount varying by source and participant.

Concerning this clone itself: Its target antigen remains unknown. No base qualities exist here, and no much larger clone lies one base off it.

This sequence originates from a human donor in a cohort sampled during active COVID-19. The V and J segments used are TRBV7-2 and TRBJ2-7; TRBD1 is perhaps the D gene, given 5 matching bases. Sequenced material: peripheral blood. Here the CDR3 is given as CASSLAGRYSYEQYF. In nucleotides, the sequence is TGTGCCAGCAGCTTAGCGGGGCGCTATTCCTACGAGCAGTACTTC.